This paragraph covers one TCR beta chain sequence. Its antigen is unidentified. The entry originates in a study of shared clonotypes between healthy human individuals. In the study overall: CD8 memory received one plate per donor, CD8 naive two, CD4 memory three and CD4 naive three.

This CDR3 has 12 amino acids. The germline V and J ends were trimmed by 5 bases and 6 bases, with 8 bases remaining between them. Germline CDR1 MGHRA, CDR2 YSYEKL. The study, taken as a whole, reports: Naive subsets usually exceeded memory subsets in estimated richness.

Assay: immunoSEQ multiplex PCR; the TCRdb copy retains only in-frame clones and omits some. The table includes 600,000 to 750,000 clones, roughly 91% detected once. The sequence was obtained from a man between 18 and 35 years old in good health. Some clones in this sample may be carry-over from other donors' samples. This chain joins TRBV4-1 and TRBJ2-1; D remains ambiguous. The sample taken for sequencing was memory CD8+ T cells from PBMCs. Subset here: CD45RO+ cells pooled with CCR7-negative TemRA cells. The CDR3 reads CASSGRSNEQFF. Written as DNA, the CDR3 is TGCGCCAGCAGCGGACGTTCCAATGAGCAGTTCTTC.